One and the same sample provided the 5 T cell receptor beta chains below, sequenced in a study of beta chain features in type 1 diabetes. Expressed TCRB transcripts were sequenced, since all the RNA that had been isolated was reverse transcribed. Measured with immunoSEQ multiplex PCR; TCRdb has only the in-frame clones, and not every one. Of some 230,000 clones detected, 9% to 10% appear once; the ten largest clones hold about 0.03%. The sequenced sample consisted of naive CD4+ T cells from blood. These TCRs come from a woman younger than 35 in good health.

There are a few counts of this clone. The genes are TRBV27 and TRBJ1-2; tentative D call: TRBD1 (6 bases). Trimming shortened V by 7 bases and J by 8 bases, and 20 bases separated the two germline ends. From germline, CDR1 is MNHEY and CDR2 SMNVEV (reference sequence). CDR3 length: 14 residues. CDR3 in DNA: TGTGCCAGCACCCTCCGTGCGGGGGCGCGGGGCTACACCTTC. The encoded protein is CASTLRAGARGYTF.

The V and J genes are TRBV5-1 and TRBJ2-3; maybe TRBD2 (5 bases). The V and J ends lost 0 bases and 0 bases respectively, with 8 bases between them. The CDR3 loop spans 15 amino acids. Germline V gene sequence: CDR1 SGHRS, CDR2 YFSETQ. As DNA, the CDR3 is TGCGCCAGCAGCTTGGGTAGCGTTAGCACAGATACGCAGTATTTT. As protein: CASSLGSVSTDTQYF.

This clone has a count of ten or more. The V call is TRBV10-3, the J call TRBJ1-5; tentative D call: TRBD1 (6 bases). Per the germline V gene, CDR1 is ENHRY and CDR2 is SYGVKD. This CDR3 is built from 14 residues. Trimming took 0 bases from V and 4 from J, leaving 7 bases between them. This CDR3 reads CAISESQGNQPQHF. The CDR3, as DNA: TGTGCCATCAGTGAGTCGCAGGGGAATCAGCCCCAGCATTTT.

In this sample, this clone turned up a few times. The chain couples TRBV5-1 to TRBJ1-4; 9 bases agree with TRBD1. The CDR3 has 16 residues. Germline-derived CDR1 and CDR2 are SGHRS and YFSETQ. J lost 8 bases, V lost 3 bases, and 11 bases had no gene match. CDR3 nucleotides: TGCGCCAGCAGCTCGGGACAGGGACGGGTTTGGGAAAAACTGTTTTTT. Protein: CASSSGQGRVWEKLFF.

The V and J genes are TRBV5-1 and TRBJ2-2; possibly TRBD1 for D (6 bases). CDR1 is SGHRS and CDR2 is YFSETQ in the germline V gene. V shed 4 bases and J shed 7 bases, with 17 bases lying between them. This CDR3 is 15 amino acids long. The CDR3 is CASSPETGSGGELFF. CDR3 nucleotide sequence: TGCGCCAGCAGCCCGGAAACAGGGTCTGGCGGGGAGCTGTTTTTT.